Each of the 5 T cell receptor beta chains below was sequenced from the same sample in a study of spatial heterogeneity in lung cancer. Time point denoted: sample taken at primary tumor resection. Sequencing of whole RNA from tumor, nontumor lung or frozen PBMC involved no sorting. MiXCR was run by TCRdb on the 5' RACE reads, yielding one entry per CDR3 protein. This table has 25,000 to 30,000 distinct CDR3 sequences, roughly 13% appearing once. Sequencing was performed on PBMCs, taken at surgery. All receptors come from a female donor with early-stage non-small cell lung cancer.

This clonotype was seen many times. The rearrangement uses TRBV5-1 and TRBJ2-7, with D possibly called TRBD1 or TRBD2 (5 bases each). This CDR3 is 13 amino acids long. The V end lost 7 bases, the J end lost 1 base, and 12 bases lay between the germline ends. Germline V CDR1 and CDR2: SGHRS, YFSETQ. CDR3 loop: CASGRDGSYEQYF. Written as DNA, the CDR3 is TGCGCCAGCGGCCGGGACGGATCCTACGAGCAGTACTTC.

This clonotype was seen ten or more times. The chain employs TRBV12-3 or TRBV12-4 and TRBJ1-4; no reliable D call. This CDR3 is built from 16 residues. V dropped 5 bases and J dropped 8 bases, with 21 bases sitting between them. CDR3 DNA: TGTGCCAGCAGTCCCGGCTTTGTTGAGGCCGCGGAAAAACTGTTTTTT. Protein sequence: CASSPGFVEAAEKLFF.

In its sample, this clonotype was seen many times. The chain uses TRBV7-2 and TRBJ2-1, with TRBD2 as a possible D gene (7 bases). V shed 4 bases and J shed 6 bases, with 16 bases lying between them. The CDR3 loop spans 15 amino acids. Germline V CDR1 and CDR2: SGHTA, FQGNSA. The CDR3 loop reads CASSYLGGGGNEQFF. Written as DNA, the CDR3 is TGTGCCAGCAGCTACCTTGGAGGGGGGGGCAATGAGCAGTTCTTC.

This clonotype came up a few times. The chain links TRBV2 to TRBJ2-7; weak D call: TRBD2 (5 bases). V gave up 4 bases and J gave up 2 bases, with 18 bases separating them. This CDR3 comprises 16 residues. The germline gives CDR1 SNHLY, CDR2 FYNNEI. CDR3 in DNA: TGTGCCAGCAGTGCGATGGGAGTCTACCCTCCCTACGAGCAGTACTTC. Its protein product is CASSAMGVYPPYEQYF.

The gene calls are TRBV20-1 and TRBJ2-3, with a weak D call TRBD2 (6 bases). The CDR3 length is 14 residues. Germline V lookup: CDR1 DFQATT, CDR2 SNEGSKA (reference sequence). The V gene lost 5 bases and the J gene lost 0 bases, with 12 bases spanning the gap. The CDR3 DNA sequence: TGCAGTGCTGACCCGGGACTTAGCACAGATACGCAGTATTTT. Amino acids: CSADPGLSTDTQYF.